The 30 T cell receptor beta chains below come from one sample, sequenced in a study of naive CD8 T cells in extremely preterm neonates. TCRdb's copy holds only in-frame clones and misses some; the assay was immunoSEQ multiplex PCR. The data show about 5,900 clones, about 97% seen once. Sequencing used naive CD8+ T cells from blood. The receptors here all came from a human donor in good health.

The CDR3 spells CASKKTGDSRAQHF. The CDR3 bases are TGTGCCTCTAAAAAGACAGGGGACTCCAGGGCCCAGCATTTT. The rearrangement joins TRBV21-1 to TRBJ1-5; the tabulated D call, TRBD1, remains unverified against the DNA. TRBV21-1 is tagged as a pseudogene. The CDR3 contains 14 residues.

The chain joins TRBV30 to TRBJ2-7, with 7 bases lining up with TRBD2. V dropped 4 bases and J dropped 4; count of bases not matched to a gene: 4. This CDR3 spans 12 amino acids. Germline-derived CDR1 and CDR2 are GTSNPN and SVGIG (reference sequence). The CDR3 coding sequence is TGTGCCTGGACTAGCGGTTTATACGAGCAGTACTTC. It encodes CAWTSGLYEQYF.

The V gene is TRBV13, the J gene TRBJ1-5; D is unresolved. The CDR3 extends over 17 amino acids. CDR1 and CDR2 (germline): PRHDT, FYEKMQ (reference sequence). Between the trimmed V and J ends, which lost 0 bases and 3 bases, there was a span of 15 bases. CDR3 residues: CASSLGSVLNNNQPQHF. The CDR3 DNA reads as TGTGCCAGCAGCTTAGGCAGCGTTCTTAATAACAATCAGCCCCAGCATTTT.

The CDR3 DNA reads TGTGCCAGCAGTACCCGGGAGGGGGAGTACACTGAAGCTTTCTTT. Translating gives CASSTREGEYTEAFF. The rearrangement uses TRBV27 and TRBJ1-1; possibly TRBD1 for D (6 bases). From germline, CDR1 is MNHEY and CDR2 SMNVEV (reference sequence). The V end was cut by 5 bases, the J end by 3 bases, with 16 bases between. The CDR3 runs 15 residues.

The rearrangement uses TRBV5-6 and TRBJ2-5, with TRBD1 as a possible D gene (5 bases). The CDR3 totals 13 residues. Between the trimmed V and J ends, which lost 7 bases and 1 base, there was a span of 11 bases. Per the germline V gene, CDR1 is SGHDT and CDR2 is YYEEEE. In nucleotides, the CDR3 is TGTGCCAGCGCAGACAGCTCCCAAGAGACCCAGTACTTC. The encoded protein is CASADSSQETQYF.

Only one count was recorded for this clone. The V gene is TRBV4-1, the J gene TRBJ2-2; the D gene is possibly TRBD2 (5 bases). This CDR3 spans 14 amino acids. The V gene's germline CDR1 is MGHRA and CDR2 YSYEKL. V shed 4 bases and J shed 5 bases, with 11 bases lying between them. CDR3: CASSPTTDTGELFF. CDR3 in DNA: TGCGCCAGCAGCCCGACTACTGATACCGGGGAGCTGTTTTTT.

V gene TRBV27 combines with J gene TRBJ2-3; tentative D call: TRBD2 (7 bases). The V and J ends lost 3 bases and 4 bases respectively, with 20 bases between them. Per germline, CDR1 MNHEY and CDR2 SMNVEV (reference sequence). The CDR3 consists of 17 residues. CDR3 DNA sequence: TGTGCCAGCAGTTTCTACGGGGGGCTGGTTAGATCAGATACGCAGTATTTT. Protein sequence: CASSFYGGLVRSDTQYF.

The CDR3 DNA sequence: TGTGCCAGCAGTTTCGAGTGGGGCTCCACAGATACGCAGTATTTT. It specifies CASSFEWGSTDTQYF. The chain uses TRBV27 and TRBJ2-3; tentative D call: TRBD1 (5 bases). Germline CDR1 is MNHEY and CDR2 is SMNVEV (reference sequence). Trimming left V 3 bases short and J 2 bases short, with 12 bases between. The CDR3 has 15 amino acids.

The rearrangement uses TRBV19 and TRBJ1-1; 8 bases are a match to TRBD1. The V gene's germline CDR1 is LNHDA and CDR2 SQIVND (reference sequence). This CDR3 contains 15 residues. With 7 bases clipped from V and 3 bases from J, the junction kept 10 bases outside the gene matches. The DNA for the CDR3 is TGTGCCAGTATCCGGACAGGGAGAGGGGACACTGAAGCTTTCTTT. It specifies CASIRTGRGDTEAFF.

The chain has TRBV6-1 and TRBJ2-2, with 7 positions matching TRBD1. This CDR3 is built from 14 residues. V was pared by 5 bases and J by 6 bases, with 6 bases of the junction left unmatched. CDR1 is MNHNS, CDR2 SASEGT, per germline. Written as DNA, the CDR3 is TGTGCCAGCAGTCCCGGGACAGTGGCCGGGGAGCTGTTTTTT. Translation gives CASSPGTVAGELFF.

This chain uses TRBV7-9 with TRBJ2-2; a possible D gene is TRBD2 (5 bases). V was cut by 3 bases and J by 5 bases, with 7 bases left in between. CDR3 length: 13 residues. Germline V gene data show CDR1 as SEHNR and CDR2 as FQNEAQ (reference sequence). DNA of the CDR3: TGTGCCAGCAGCTTTACGGGGACCGGGGAGCTGTTTTTT. Residues: CASSFTGTGELFF.

Only one count was recorded for this clone. The rearrangement uses TRBV30 and TRBJ1-3; 9 bases line up with TRBD1. CDR3 size: 16 residues. CDR1 is GTSNPN, CDR2 SVGIG, per germline (reference sequence). V lost 8 bases to trimming and J lost 2 bases; unmatched junction nucleotides: 13. This CDR3 reads CAAPGDRANTGNTIYF. The DNA of the CDR3 is TGTGCCGCGCCCGGGGACAGGGCTAATACTGGAAACACCATATATTTT.

The chain links TRBV11-2 to TRBJ2-7, with a tentative D call TRBD2 (6 bases). The CDR3 is 14 amino acids. V shed 5 bases and J shed 2 bases, with 13 bases lying between them. CDR1 SGHAT and CDR2 FQNNGV come from the germline V gene. DNA for the CDR3: TGTGCCAGCAGCCCCCCGGGACTTACCTACGAGCAGTACTTC. Protein: CASSPPGLTYEQYF.

The chain links TRBV9 to TRBJ2-7; tentative D call: TRBD1 (5 bases). V was shortened by 0 bases and J by 2 bases, with 12 bases between the two germline ends. The germline V gene encodes CDR1 SGDLS and CDR2 YYNGEE. There are 15 residues in the CDR3. The CDR3: CASSVAPSRAYEQYF. As DNA, the CDR3 is TGTGCCAGCAGCGTAGCCCCATCCAGGGCCTACGAGCAGTACTTC.

The gene calls are TRBV4-1 and TRBJ2-5, with 7 bases lining up with TRBD2. This CDR3 has 13 residues. The trim removed 4 bases at V and 2 bases at J, leaving 1 base unmatched. Germline V gives CDR1 MGHRA, CDR2 YSYEKL. DNA of the CDR3: TGCGCCAGCAGCCCACTAGCGCAAGAGACCCAGTACTTC. It translates to CASSPLAQETQYF.

This clone appeared once. This chain links TRBV9 with TRBJ2-1, with 11 bases that match TRBD2. CDR1 and CDR2 from the germline V gene are SGDLS and YYNGEE. V lost 4 bases, J lost 3 bases, and 12 bases stayed unmatched. The CDR3 consists of 18 residues. CDR3 region: CASSSGPDLAGGYNEQFF. The CDR3 coding sequence is TGTGCCAGCAGCTCCGGGCCCGATCTAGCGGGAGGCTACAATGAGCAGTTCTTC.

V usage is TRBV2 and J usage is TRBJ2-5; 10 bases line up with TRBD2. The CDR3 totals 16 residues. Trimming removed 4 bases from V and 0 bases from J; junction bases left unmatched: 5. The V gene's germline CDR1 is SNHLY and CDR2 FYNNEI. The CDR3 loop is CASSGTSGLYQETQYF. The CDR3 nucleotides read TGTGCCAGCAGTGGGACTAGCGGCCTGTACCAAGAGACCCAGTACTTC.

The chain carries TRBV27 and TRBJ2-3; 8 nucleotides line up with TRBD1. There are 17 residues in the CDR3. From germline, CDR1 is MNHEY and CDR2 SMNVEV (reference sequence). V shed 6 bases and J 5 bases; nucleotides not matched to a gene: 16. CDR3 bases: TGTGCCAGCAGCCCTCTTGAAAGGACAGGGTTTCGAGATACGCAGTATTTT. It translates to CASSPLERTGFRDTQYF.

The chain is built from TRBV5-6 and TRBJ1-5; no definite D call. CDR1 and CDR2 (germline): SGHDT, YYEEEE. The CDR3 runs 13 residues. Trimming pared 3 bases from V and 0 bases from J, leaving 4 bases between. The chain's CDR3 is CASSSYSNQPQHF. CDR3 in DNA: TGTGCCAGCAGCTCGTATAGCAATCAGCCCCAGCATTTT.

The chain employs TRBV9 and TRBJ2-3; 8 nucleotides align to TRBD2. The CDR3 has 16 residues. In germline, CDR1 is SGDLS, CDR2 YYNGEE. Trimming removed 4 bases from V and 1 base from J; junction bases left unmatched: 8. The CDR3 region is CASSPAGREGTDTQYF. In nucleotides, the CDR3 is TGTGCCAGCAGCCCAGCTGGGCGGGAGGGCACAGATACGCAGTATTTT.

The gene calls are TRBV5-1 and TRBJ2-5; TRBD2 aligns across 9 bases. Trimming removed 3 bases from V and 0 bases from J; junction bases left unmatched: 3. The CDR3 runs to 15 residues. The V gene's germline CDR1 is SGHRS and CDR2 YFSETQ. Written as DNA, the CDR3 is TGCGCCAGCAGCTCCGGGACTAGCTACCAAGAGACCCAGTACTTC. This codes for CASSSGTSYQETQYF. Complete variable domain (other parts from reference TRBV5-1 and TRBJ2-5): KAGVTQTPRYLIKTRGQQVTLSCSPISGHRSVSWYQQTPGQGLQFLFEYFSETQRNKGNFPGRFSGRQFSNSRSEMNVSTLELGDSALYLCASSSGTSYQETQYFGPGTRLLVL.

The rearrangement links TRBV28 to TRBJ2-2, with 7 bases matching TRBD2. The J segment lost 7 bases and the V segment lost 3 bases, leaving 5 bases of the junction unmatched. The CDR3 loop spans 14 amino acids. CDR1 is MDHEN, CDR2 SYDVKM, per germline. The CDR3 coding sequence is TGTGCCAGCAGTTTCGCGACTAGCTTCGGGGAGCTGTTTTTT. As protein: CASSFATSFGELFF.

The chain has TRBV9 and TRBJ2-1; no firm D call. Trimming pared 3 bases from V and 4 bases from J, leaving 8 bases between. Per the germline V gene, CDR1 is SGDLS and CDR2 is YYNGEE. This CDR3 has 13 residues. CDR3 in amino acids: CASSGSGYNEQFF. In nucleotides, the CDR3 is TGTGCCAGCAGCGGGAGTGGGTACAATGAGCAGTTCTTC.

This clone appeared a single time. This chain joins TRBV28 and TRBJ1-1; D is ambiguous. Germline V gene data show CDR1 as MDHEN and CDR2 as SYDVKM. The CDR3 spans 13 residues. V was clipped by 4 bases and J by 1 base, with 7 bases between them. The CDR3 DNA is TGTGCCAGCAGTTACATCAGGAACACTGAAGCTTTCTTT. Protein: CASSYIRNTEAFF.

The CDR3, as DNA: TGTGCCAGCAGCTTAGGGACAGGGCTAGAAGATGGCTACACCTTC. This translates into CASSLGTGLEDGYTF. J is TRBJ1-2 and V is TRBV13, with 7 nucleotides matching TRBD1. Germline-derived CDR1 and CDR2 are PRHDT and FYEKMQ (reference sequence). The CDR3 sequence is 15 residues long. J was trimmed by 6 bases and V by 0 bases; bases with no gene match: 7.

This rearrangement joins TRBV5-1 to TRBJ1-1, with 10 bases that match TRBD1. CDR1 and CDR2 (germline): SGHRS, YFSETQ. The CDR3 contains 13 residues. Trimming cost V 3 bases and J 4 bases; bases outside gene matches: 0. CDR3 nucleotide sequence: TGCGCCAGCAGCTGGACAGGGGGCACTGAAGCTTTCTTT. This translates into CASSWTGGTEAFF.

The gene calls are TRBV6-1 and TRBJ1-5, with D possibly matching TRBD1 (5 bases). Looked up from germline, CDR1 is MNHNS and CDR2 is SASEGT. The CDR3 sequence is 17 residues long. Trimming shortened V by 0 bases and J by 2 bases, and 14 bases separated the two germline ends. CDR3 in DNA: TGTGCCAGCAGTGAAGCCTCGGGGGTATGGGGCAATCAGCCCCAGCATTTT. As protein: CASSEASGVWGNQPQHF.

This chain uses TRBV2 with TRBJ2-1; D is undetermined. The CDR3 is 14 amino acids. Germline V gene data show CDR1 as SNHLY and CDR2 as FYNNEI. Deletions cut 0 bases from V and 4 bases from J, with 7 bases between. The CDR3 loop is CASSEAAPYNEQFF. In nucleotides, the CDR3 is TGTGCCAGCAGTGAAGCAGCACCTTACAATGAGCAGTTCTTC. Together with reference TRBV2 and TRBJ2-1, the CDR3 gives the full variable domain: EPEVTQTPSHQVTQMGQEVILRCVPISNHLYFYWYRQILGQKVEFLVSFYNNEISEKSEIFDDQFSVERPDGSNFTLKIRSTKLEDSAMYFCASSEAAPYNEQFFGPGTRLTVL.

This clone came up once. The chain couples TRBV7-3 to TRBJ2-5, with D perhaps TRBD1 (5 bases). The DNA end is more similar to TRBJ2-7, so the J call may be wrong. This CDR3 comprises 12 residues. Looked up from germline, CDR1 is SGHTA and CDR2 is FQGTGA. The CDR3 loop reads CASSLPGYEQYF. The CDR3 DNA sequence: TGTGCCAGCAGCCTACCAGGGTACGAGCAGTACTTC.

The chain recombines TRBV15 with TRBJ2-5, with 11 bases fitting TRBD1. CDR3 length equals 15 residues. With 0 bases clipped from V and 5 bases from J, the junction kept 2 bases outside the gene matches. Germline assignment: CDR1 LNHNV and CDR2 YYDKDF (reference sequence). In DNA, the CDR3 is TGTGCCACCAGCAGAGAGGGACAGGGGGATGAGACCCAGTACTTC. Translating it yields CATSREGQGDETQYF.